This T cell receptor (beta chain) emerged from a study of blood T cell repertoires in COVID-19. Looking at the study overall: COVID-19 samples from acute and convalescent phases originated in the United States, Italy and Spain.

The CDR3 runs to 15 residues. CDR1 and CDR2 from the germline V gene are SGHAT and FQDESV (reference sequence). Germline trimming cut 3 bases from V and 2 bases from J; bases unmatched to any gene: 4. Profiling relied on immunoSEQ multiplex PCR, and the TCRdb table lists in-frame clones only, not all of them. Found here are 200,000 to 250,000 clones, around 80% of them singletons; the top ten hold approximately 4%. The TCR originated in a woman aged 40 to 49 with active or convalescent COVID-19. Sequencing was carried out using peripheral blood. The chain carries TRBV11-1 and TRBJ2-5; the match to TRBD2 covers 9 bases. The CDR3 protein is CASSFGRGGQETQYF. The CDR3 nucleotides are TGTGCCAGCAGCTTCGGGCGGGGGGGACAAGAGACCCAGTACTTC. The variable domain in full, with the rest retrieved from reference TRBV11-1 and TRBJ2-5, is EAEVAQSPRYKITEKSQAVAFWCDPISGHATLYWYRQILGQGPELLVQFQDESVVDDSQLPKDRFSAERLKGVDSTLKIQPAELGDSAMYLCASSFGRGGQETQYFGPGTRLLVL.